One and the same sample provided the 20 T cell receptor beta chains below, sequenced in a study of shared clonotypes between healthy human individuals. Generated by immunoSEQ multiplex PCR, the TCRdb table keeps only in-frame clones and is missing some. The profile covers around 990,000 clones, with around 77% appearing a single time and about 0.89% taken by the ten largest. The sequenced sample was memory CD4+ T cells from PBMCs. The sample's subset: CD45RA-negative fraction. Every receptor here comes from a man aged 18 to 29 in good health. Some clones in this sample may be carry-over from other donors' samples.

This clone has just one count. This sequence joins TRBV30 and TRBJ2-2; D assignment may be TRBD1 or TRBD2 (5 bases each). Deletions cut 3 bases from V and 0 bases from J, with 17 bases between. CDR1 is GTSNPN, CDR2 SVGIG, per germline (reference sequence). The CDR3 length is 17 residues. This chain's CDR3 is CAWSSPGRAPNTGELFF. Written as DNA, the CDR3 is TGTGCCTGGAGCTCCCCGGGACGGGCCCCGAACACCGGGGAGCTGTTTTTT.

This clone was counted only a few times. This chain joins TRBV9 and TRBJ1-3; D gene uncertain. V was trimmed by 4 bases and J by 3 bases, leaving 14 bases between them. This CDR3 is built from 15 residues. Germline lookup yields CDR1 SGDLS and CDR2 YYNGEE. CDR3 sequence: CASSQRLGNGNTIYF. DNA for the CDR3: TGTGCCAGCAGCCAACGCCTAGGGAATGGAAACACCATATATTTT. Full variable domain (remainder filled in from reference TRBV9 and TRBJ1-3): DSGVTQTPKHLITATGQRVTLRCSPRSGDLSVYWYQQSLDQGLQFLIQYYNGEERAKGNILERFSAQQFPDLHSELNLSSLELGDSALYFCASSQRLGNGNTIYFGEGSWLTVV.

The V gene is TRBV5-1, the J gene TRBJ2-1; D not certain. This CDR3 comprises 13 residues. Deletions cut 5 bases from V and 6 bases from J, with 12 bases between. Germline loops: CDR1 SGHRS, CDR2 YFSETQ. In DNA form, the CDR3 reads TGCGCCAGCAGGATCGACTGGACCAATGAGCAGTTCTTC. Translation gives CASRIDWTNEQFF.

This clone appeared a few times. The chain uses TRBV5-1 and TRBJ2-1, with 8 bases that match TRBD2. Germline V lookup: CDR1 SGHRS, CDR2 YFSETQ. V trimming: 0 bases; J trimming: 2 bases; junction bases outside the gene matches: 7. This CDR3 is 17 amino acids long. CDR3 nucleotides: TGCGCCAGCAGCTTGGTCGGGAGGGGCGGACCCTACAATGAGCAGTTCTTC. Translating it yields CASSLVGRGGPYNEQFF.

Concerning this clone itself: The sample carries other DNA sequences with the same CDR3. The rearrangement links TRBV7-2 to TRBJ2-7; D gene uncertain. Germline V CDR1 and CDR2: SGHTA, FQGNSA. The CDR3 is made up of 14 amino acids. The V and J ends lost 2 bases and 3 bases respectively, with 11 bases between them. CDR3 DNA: TGTGCCAGCAGCTTAAGAGGAGCTGGCTACGAGCAGTACTTC. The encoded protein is CASSLRGAGYEQYF.

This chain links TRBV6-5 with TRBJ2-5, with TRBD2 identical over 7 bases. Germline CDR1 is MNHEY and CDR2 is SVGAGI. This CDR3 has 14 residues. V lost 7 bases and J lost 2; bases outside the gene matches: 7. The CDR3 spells CASTPTSRQETQYF. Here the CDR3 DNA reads TGTGCCAGCACCCCGACTAGCCGGCAAGAGACCCAGTACTTC.

The CDR3 DNA sequence: TGTGCCAGCAGCTTAGCGCTGGGAGAAGAGACCCAGTACTTC. The encoded protein is CASSLALGEETQYF. This chain uses TRBV7-9 with TRBJ2-5, with TRBD2 as a possible D gene (5 bases). V was clipped by 0 bases and J by 3 bases, with 8 bases between them. There are 14 residues in the CDR3. The germline gives CDR1 SEHNR, CDR2 FQNEAQ (reference sequence).

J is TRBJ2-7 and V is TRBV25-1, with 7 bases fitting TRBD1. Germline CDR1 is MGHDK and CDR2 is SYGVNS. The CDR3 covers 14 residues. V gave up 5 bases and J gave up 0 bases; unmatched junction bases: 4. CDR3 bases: TGTGCCAGCAGTTCCTGGGACAGCTCCTACGAGCAGTACTTC. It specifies CASSSWDSSYEQYF.

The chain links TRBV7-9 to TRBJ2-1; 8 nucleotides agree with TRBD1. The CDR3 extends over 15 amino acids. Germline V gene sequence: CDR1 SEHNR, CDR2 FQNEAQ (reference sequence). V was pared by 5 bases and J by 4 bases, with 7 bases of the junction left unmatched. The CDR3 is CASSKPGQAYNEQFF. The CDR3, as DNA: TGTGCCAGCAGCAAACCGGGACAGGCATACAATGAGCAGTTCTTC.

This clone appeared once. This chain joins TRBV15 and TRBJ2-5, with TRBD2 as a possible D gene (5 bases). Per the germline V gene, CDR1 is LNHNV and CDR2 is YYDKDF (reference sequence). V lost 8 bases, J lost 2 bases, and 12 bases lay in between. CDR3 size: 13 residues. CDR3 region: CATAGDYQETQYF. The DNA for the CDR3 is TGTGCCACCGCAGGAGACTATCAAGAGACCCAGTACTTC. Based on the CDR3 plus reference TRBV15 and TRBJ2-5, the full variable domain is DAMVIQNPRYQVTQFGKPVTLSCSQTLNHNVMYWYQQKSSQAPKLLFHYYDKDFNNEADTPDNFQSRRPNTSFCFLDIRSPGLGDTAMYLCATAGDYQETQYFGPGTRLLVL.

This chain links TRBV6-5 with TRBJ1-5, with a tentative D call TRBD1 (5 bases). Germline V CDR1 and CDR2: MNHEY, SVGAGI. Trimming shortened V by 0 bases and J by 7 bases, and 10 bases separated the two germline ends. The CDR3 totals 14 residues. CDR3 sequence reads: CASSYSPEGQPQHF. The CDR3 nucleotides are TGTGCCAGCAGTTACTCCCCCGAGGGGCAGCCCCAGCATTTT.

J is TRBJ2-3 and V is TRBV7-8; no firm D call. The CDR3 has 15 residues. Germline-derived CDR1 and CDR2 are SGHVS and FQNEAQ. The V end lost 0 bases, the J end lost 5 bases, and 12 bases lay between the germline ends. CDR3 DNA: TGTGCCAGCAGCTTAGCAGGTGATGCGGTAGATACGCAGTATTTT. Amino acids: CASSLAGDAVDTQYF.

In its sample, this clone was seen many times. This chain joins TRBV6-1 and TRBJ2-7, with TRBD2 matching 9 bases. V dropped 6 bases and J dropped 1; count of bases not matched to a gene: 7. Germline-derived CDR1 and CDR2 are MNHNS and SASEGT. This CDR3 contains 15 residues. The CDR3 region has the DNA TGTGCCAGCAGGTTACTCCTAGCGGGATCCTACGAGCAGTACTTC. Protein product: CASRLLLAGSYEQYF.

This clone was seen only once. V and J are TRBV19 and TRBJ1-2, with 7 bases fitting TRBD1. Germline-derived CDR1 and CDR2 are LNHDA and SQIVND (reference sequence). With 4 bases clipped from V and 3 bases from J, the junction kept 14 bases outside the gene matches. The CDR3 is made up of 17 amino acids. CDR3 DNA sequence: TGTGCCAGTAGTAATCAGGGTATCAGGGGGAACGACTATGGCTACACCTTC. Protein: CASSNQGIRGNDYGYTF. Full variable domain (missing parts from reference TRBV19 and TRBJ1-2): DGGITQSPKYLFRKEGQNVTLSCEQNLNHDAMYWYRQDPGQGLRLIYYSQIVNDFQKGDIAEGYSVSREKKESFPLTVTSAQKNPTAFYLCASSNQGIRGNDYGYTFGSGTRLTVV.

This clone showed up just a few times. CDR3 in DNA: TGTGCCAGCAGTTTGATGTCGGGGATCTATGGCTACACCTTC. Its translation is CASSLMSGIYGYTF. This chain connects TRBV27 to TRBJ1-2; no clear D gene. V dropped 3 bases and J dropped 4 bases, with 12 bases sitting between them. CDR3 length equals 14 residues. CDR1 is MNHEY and CDR2 is SMNVEV in the germline V gene (reference sequence).

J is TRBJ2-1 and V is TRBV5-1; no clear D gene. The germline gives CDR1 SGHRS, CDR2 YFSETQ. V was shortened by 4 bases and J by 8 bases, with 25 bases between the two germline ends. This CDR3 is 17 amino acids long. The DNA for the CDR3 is TGCGCCAGCAGCACTTCAAGGTGGGGTGGGTATGGCGATGAGCAGTTCTTC. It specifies CASSTSRWGGYGDEQFF.

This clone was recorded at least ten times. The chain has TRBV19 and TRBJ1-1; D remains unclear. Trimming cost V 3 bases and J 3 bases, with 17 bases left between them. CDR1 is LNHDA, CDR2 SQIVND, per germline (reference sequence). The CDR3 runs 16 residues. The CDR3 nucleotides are TGTGCCAGTAGTATTTATGGCCGACCGAGGGACACTGAAGCTTTCTTT. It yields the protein CASSIYGRPRDTEAFF.

As DNA, the CDR3 is TGTGCCAGCAGCTTAGATCGGGGTACCGGGGAGCTGTTTTTT. It codes for CASSLDRGTGELFF. The rearrangement links TRBV11-3 to TRBJ2-2; TRBD2 is a possible D gene (5 bases). V was clipped by 0 bases and J by 5 bases, with 7 bases between them. Germline CDR1 is SGHNT and CDR2 is YENEEA. The CDR3 length is 14 residues.

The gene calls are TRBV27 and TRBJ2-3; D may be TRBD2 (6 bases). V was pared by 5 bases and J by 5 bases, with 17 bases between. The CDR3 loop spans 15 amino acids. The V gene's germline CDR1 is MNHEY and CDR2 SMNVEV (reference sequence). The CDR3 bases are TGTGCCAGCAGTACCACCCCCGGAGGGAGAGATACGCAGTATTTT. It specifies CASSTTPGGRDTQYF.

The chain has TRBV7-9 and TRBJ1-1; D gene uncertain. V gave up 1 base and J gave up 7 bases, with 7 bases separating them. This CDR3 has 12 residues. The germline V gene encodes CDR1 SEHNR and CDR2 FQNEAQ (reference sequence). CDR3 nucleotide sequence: TGTGCCAGCAGCTTAGTGGGCGGTGAAGCTTTCTTT. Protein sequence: CASSLVGGEAFF. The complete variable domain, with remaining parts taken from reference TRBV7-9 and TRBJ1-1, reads DTGVSQNPRHKITKRGQNVTFRCDPISEHNRLYWYRQTLGQGPEFLTYFQNEAQLEKSRLLSDRFSAERPKGSFSTLEIQRTEQGDSAMYLCASSLVGGEAFFGQGTRLTVV.